The T cell receptor (beta chain) described here comes from a study of T cell changes during pregnancy in multiple sclerosis (dated by TCRdb to the late 2010s). About the investigation overall: The study looked at changes in the T cell repertoire across pregnancy in women with multiple sclerosis.

As to this clone: Its recognized antigen is unknown. It has no much larger one-base neighbor in the sample; base qualities were not kept.

Library prep was done by the immunoSEQ multiplex PCR assay. Sourced from immuneACCESS, this table was stored by TCRdb with only in-frame sequences that have V and J called. A share of the clones is absent; for the studies checked, an unresolved V gene accounts for under half, and the remainder has no known explanation. The sample table records roughly 60,000 clones; roughly 90% of these occur just once. Just over 0.85% of the sample goes to the ten largest clones. V and J lose 2 bases and 11 bases, and a span of 20 bases separates them. According to the germline V gene, CDR1 reads SGHRS and CDR2 reads YFSETQ. The CDR3 holds 15 amino acids from the cysteine to the phenylalanine. Only the CDR3 DNA stays, 45 bases, in frame from base 1.

This TCR was sampled from a female donor with multiple sclerosis, enrolled in a pregnancy study. This receptor chain uses TRBV5-1 and TRBJ1-5; the D gene is possibly TRBD1, with 6 bases matching. Specimen: peripheral blood, collected before pregnancy. The CDR3 protein: CASSLLDSTSGAQHF. The DNA reads TGCGCCAGCAGCTTATTAGACAGCACATCAGGGGCCCAGCATTTT.